A single sample gave rise to the 16 T cell receptor beta chains below, sequenced in a study of T cell clonality in common variable immunodeficiency (dated by TCRdb to about 2015). The library was made by the immunoSEQ multiplex PCR assay. The immuneACCESS repertoire file appears here via TCRdb, limited to in-frame rearrangements. These files lack a portion of the clones; in checked studies, under half of the deficit traces to unresolved V genes, and the cause of the others is not known. For this sample, 51,000 or so clones are listed, none of them singletons. The top ten clonotypes cover about 2% of the sample. The sequenced material came from peripheral blood mononuclear cells. The source is a person aged 18 to 70 in good health.

This clone was seen many times. The DNA ends 3 residues before the CDR3 does, and the rest of the CDR3 is filled in from the germline J gene. The V call is TRBV12-3 or TRBV12-4, the J call TRBJ2-3, with TRBD2 matching over 9 bases. With V trimmed by 5 bases and J by 4 bases, 1 base remained unmatched. The CDR3 loop spans 13 amino acids. This CDR3 is CASSGLAPDTQYF. The CDR3 bases that were read are TGTGCCAGCAGTGGACTAGCGCCAGATACG.

In this sample, this clone turned up many times. CDR3 DNA, as far as it was read: TGTGCCTGGACCCCCATCCAGATTAATTCACCC. Protein: CAWTPIQINSP. The entire CDR3 is CAWTPIQINSPLHF. This sequence joins TRBV30 and TRBJ1-6; D is uncertain. The CDR3 end falls 3 residues outside the read, so it is completed with the germline J gene. Germline V gene sequence: CDR1 GTSNPN, CDR2 SVGIG (reference sequence). V shed 4 bases and J shed 6 bases, with 13 bases lying between them. The length of the CDR3 is 14 residues.

There are many counts of this clone. Sequencing ends 3 residues short of the CDR3 end; the germline J gene provides the rest. The chain employs TRBV6-4 and TRBJ1-2; D not resolved. Trimming cost V 4 bases and J 5 bases, with 14 bases left between them. The germline gives CDR1 MRHNA, CDR2 SNTAGT. The CDR3 runs to 14 residues. CDR3 bases read: TGTGCCAGCAGTGGAGAATTGGGCTCTTATGGC. Translation gives CASSGELGSYG. In full, the CDR3 reads CASSGELGSYGYTF.

This clone was recorded a few times. With the read ending 3 residues before the CDR3 end, the germline J gene is used to fill in that end. V is TRBV2 and J is TRBJ2-7; 9 nucleotides match TRBD2. J lost 6 bases, V lost 11 bases, and 11 bases had no gene match. Germline loops: CDR1 SNHLY, CDR2 FYNNEI. The CDR3 covers 13 residues. Partial CDR3 DNA: TGTGCCCGCGGCTGGCGGGAGGGCCCCGAG. Translating it yields CARGWREGPE. The CDR3 as a whole reads CARGWREGPEQYF.

This clone appeared many times. Read sequence stops 3 residues before the CDR3 end, and the germline J gene provides the missing end. V and J are TRBV20-1 and TRBJ2-2, with 12 bases aligning to TRBD2. The length of the CDR3 is 16 residues. Germline CDR1 and CDR2: DFQATT and SNEGSKA (reference sequence). The J segment lost 5 bases and the V segment lost 1 base, leaving 5 bases of the junction unmatched. The CDR3 DNA, read in part, is TGCAGTGCTAGAGCCTTCGGGACTAGCGGGACCGGGGAG. Protein product: CSARAFGTSGTGE. The complete CDR3 sequence is CSARAFGTSGTGELFF.

This clone was picked up many times. The read halts 3 residues ahead of the CDR3 end, with the missing end drawn from the germline J gene. The V call is TRBV4-2, the J call TRBJ2-3; 16 nucleotides agree with TRBD2. V lost 4 bases to trimming and J lost 6 bases; unmatched junction nucleotides: 4. In germline, CDR1 is LGHNA, CDR2 YNFKEQ. There are 16 residues in the CDR3. Incomplete CDR3 DNA: TGTGCCAGCAGCCCCGGGACTAGCGGGGGGGCGGATACG. This encodes CASSPGTSGGADT. From start to end, the CDR3 is CASSPGTSGGADTQYF.

This clone was detected many times. CDR3 DNA (partial): TGTGCCTGGAGAGATGGGGACAGGGGGCGAGGGGGTGAG. Protein product: CAWRDGDRGRGGE. The full CDR3 protein is CAWRDGDRGRGGEQFF. The V and J genes are TRBV30 and TRBJ2-1, with 12 bases fitting TRBD1. Sequencing ends 3 residues short of the CDR3 end; the germline J gene provides the rest. V lost 3 bases and J lost 9; bases outside the gene matches: 12. Looked up from germline, CDR1 is GTSNPN and CDR2 is SVGIG (reference sequence). This CDR3 contains 16 residues.

The sample holds many counts of this clone. CDR3 in amino acids: CAIKGGGGGRDTEAFF. The CDR3 bases that were read are TGTGCCATCAAAGGCGGAGGGGGCGGAAGGGACACTGAA. The chain has TRBV10-3 and TRBJ1-1; 7 bases are shared with TRBD1. The read gets to within 3 residues of the CDR3 end, and the germline J gene fills in the rest. Germline CDR1 ENHRY, CDR2 SYGVKD. After removal of 7 bases from V and 3 bases from J, the junction contained 14 bases not matched to a gene. The CDR3 runs 16 residues.

This clone has at least ten counts. The missing CDR3 end, 3 residues past where the read stops, is filled in from the germline J gene. This chain joins TRBV18 and TRBJ2-7, with 7 positions matching TRBD1. Germline values: CDR1 KGHSH, CDR2 LQKENI. The CDR3 spans 15 residues. With V trimmed by 3 bases and J by 2 bases, 7 bases remained unmatched. The CDR3 loop reads CASSPGSGQTYEQYF. Incomplete CDR3 DNA: TGTGCCAGCTCACCCGGATCGGGACAGACCTACGAG. Full variable domain (remainder filled in from reference TRBV18 and TRBJ2-7): NAGVMQNPRHLVRRRGQEARLRCSPMKGHSHVYWYRQLPEEGLKFMVYLQKENIIDESGMPKERFSAEFPKEGPSILRIQQVVRGDSAAYFCASSPGSGQTYEQYFGPGTRLTVT.

This clone was detected many times. The read ends 3 residues early relative to the CDR3; the germline J gene fills the gap. The rearrangement links TRBV14 to TRBJ1-3; maybe TRBD1 (6 bases). CDR3 length equals 16 residues. V shed 4 bases and J shed 4 bases, with 17 bases lying between them. The V gene's germline CDR1 is SGHDN and CDR2 FVKESK. The CDR3 here is CASSPGQTPRGNTIYF. The CDR3 DNA, read in part, is TGTGCCAGCAGCCCCGGACAGACCCCTCGAGGAAACACC. Combining the CDR3 with reference TRBV14 and TRBJ1-3 gives the whole variable domain EAGVTQFPSHSVIEKGQTVTLRCDPISGHDNLYWYRRVMGKEIKFLLHFVKESKQDESGMPNNRFLAERTGGTYSTLKVQPAELEDSGVYFCASSPGQTPRGNTIYFGEGSWLTVV.

This clone was recorded at least ten times. The read terminates 3 residues before the CDR3 end, so the remaining end is supplied by the germline J gene. V and J are TRBV5-6 and TRBJ2-2, with 8 bases identical to TRBD1. The V gene's germline CDR1 is SGHDT and CDR2 YYEEEE. The CDR3 is 15 residues long. CDR3 bases read: TGTGCCAGCAGCTATCGGACAGGGTCGGGGGAAAAG. This translates into CASSYRTGSGEK. The CDR3 in full is CASSYRTGSGEKLFF. The full variable domain, with the rest looked up from reference TRBV5-6 and TRBJ2-2, is DAGVTQSPTHLIKTRGQQVTLRCSPKSGHDTVSWYQQALGQGPQFIFQYYEEEERQRGNFPDRFSGHQFPNYSSELNVNALLLGDSALYLCASSYRTGSGEKLFFGEGSRLTVL.

This clone has a count of ten or more. Sequencing ends 3 residues short of the CDR3 end; the germline J gene provides the rest. V usage is TRBV7-3 and J usage is TRBJ1-1; tentatively, D is TRBD1 (5 bases). The V gene lost 5 bases and the J gene lost 0 bases, with 7 bases spanning the gap. The CDR3 is 13 amino acids. CDR1 is SGHTA, CDR2 FQGTGA, per germline. CDR3 sequence reads: CASSVTVNTEAFF. CDR3 DNA, as far as it was read: TGTGCCAGCAGCGTGACAGTGAACACTGAA. The complete variable domain, with remaining parts taken from reference TRBV7-3 and TRBJ1-1, reads GAGVSQTPSNKVTEKGKYVELRCDPISGHTALYWYRQSLGQGPEFLIYFQGTGAADDSGLPNDRFFAVRPEGSVSTLKIQRTERGDSAVYLCASSVTVNTEAFFGQGTRLTVV.

Details on this clone: The read terminates 3 residues ahead of where the CDR3 ends, so the germline J gene completes it. The chain employs TRBV5-6 and TRBJ1-1; tentative D call: TRBD1 (5 bases). This CDR3 comprises 13 residues. CDR1 SGHDT and CDR2 YYEEEE come from the germline V gene. The chain's CDR3 is CASSLGRQGSAFF. CDR3 DNA (partial): TGTGCCAGCAGCTTGGGTAGGCAGGGCTCG. Combining the CDR3 with reference TRBV5-6 and TRBJ1-1 gives the whole variable domain DAGVTQSPTHLIKTRGQQVTLRCSPKSGHDTVSWYQQALGQGPQFIFQYYEEEERQRGNFPDRFSGHQFPNYSSELNVNALLLGDSALYLCASSLGRQGSAFFGQGTRLTVV.

Of note for this clone: The read halts 3 residues ahead of the CDR3 end, with the missing end drawn from the germline J gene. The chain couples TRBV19 to TRBJ1-4; 10 nucleotides match TRBD1. The CDR3 extends over 16 amino acids. Germline V CDR1 and CDR2: LNHDA, SQIVND (reference sequence). The covered CDR3 bases are TGTGCCAGTAGGGGGGACAGGGGCGAGACCGGTTCACCA. The encoded protein is CASRGDRGETGSP. The CDR3 in full is CASRGDRGETGSPLFF.

In its sample, this clone was seen many times. The read finishes 3 residues shy of the CDR3 end, and the germline J gene is used to complete it. V and J are TRBV5-4 and TRBJ2-2; D unclear. V was trimmed by 2 bases and J by 8 bases, leaving 13 bases between them. Germline loops: CDR1 SGHNT, CDR2 YYREEE (reference sequence). The CDR3 covers 14 residues. The CDR3 DNA, read in part, is TGTGCCAGCAGCTTACGCGGCGAGGCTGGGGAG. It is translated as CASSLRGEAGE. The whole CDR3 reads CASSLRGEAGELFF.

Only a few counts were recorded for this clone. The read terminates 3 residues before the CDR3 end, so the remaining end is supplied by the germline J gene. The chain recombines TRBV7-6 with TRBJ2-2; TRBD2 might be the D (5 bases). V shed 0 bases and J shed 7 bases, with 9 bases lying between them. CDR1 is SGHVS, CDR2 FNYEAQ, per germline. The CDR3 totals 14 residues. The CDR3 sequence: CASSLAQAGGELFF. Partial CDR3 DNA: TGTGCCAGCAGCTTAGCGCAGGCGGGCGGGGAG.